The 21 T cell receptor beta chains given below trace back to one sample, sequenced in a study of T cells after yellow fever vaccination. In TCRdb, the 5' RACE reads were re-called with MiXCR into one record per CDR3 protein. The sample contains 120,000 or so distinct CDR3 sequences, about 16% of which appear only once. The sample here was CD8+ T cells sorted from PBMCs, taken 5 days after the yellow fever booster vaccination. These TCRs come from a man between 18 and 29 years old who received the YFV17D yellow fever vaccine.

In its sample, this clonotype was seen many times. The gene calls are TRBV11-2 and TRBJ2-1; D ambiguous. V lost 5 bases to trimming and J lost 6 bases, with 14 bases between them. The CDR3 is 14 amino acids. The germline V gene has CDR1 SGHAT and CDR2 FQNNGV. In DNA, the CDR3 is TGTGCCAGCAGCCTCGGCCCCGGTGGCAATGAGCAGTTCTTC. This gives the protein CASSLGPGGNEQFF. Drawing the rest from reference TRBV11-2 and TRBJ2-1, the complete variable domain is EAGVAQSPRYKIIEKRQSVAFWCNPISGHATLYWYQQILGQGPKLLIQFQNNGVVDDSQLPKDRFSAERLKGVDSTLKIQPAKLEDSAVYLCASSLGPGGNEQFFGPGTRLTVL.

This clonotype was recorded many times. The chain recombines TRBV18 with TRBJ2-7; D gene ambiguous. Germline V gene lookup returns CDR1 KGHSH and CDR2 LQKENI. V dropped 3 bases and J dropped 2 bases, with 5 bases sitting between them. The CDR3 loop spans 12 amino acids. The CDR3 loop reads CASSPNPYEQYV. CDR3 nucleotides: TGTGCCAGCTCACCGAACCCCTACGAGCAGTACGTC.

This clonotype was counted between two and nine times. This sequence joins TRBV5-4 and TRBJ2-3; 7 bases agree with TRBD1. V lost 5 bases to trimming and J lost 4 bases; unmatched junction nucleotides: 10. CDR3 length: 15 residues. Germline V CDR1 and CDR2: SGHNT, YYREEE (reference sequence). The CDR3 region is CASSQLRGLADTQYF. CDR3 nucleotide sequence: TGTGCCAGCAGTCAGCTCAGGGGGTTGGCAGATACGCAGTATTTT. The full variable domain, rest sourced from reference TRBV5-4 and TRBJ2-3, is ETGVTQSPTHLIKTRGQQVTLRCSSQSGHNTVSWYQQALGQGPQFIFQYYREEENGRGNFPPRFSGLQFPNYSSELNVNALELDDSALYLCASSQLRGLADTQYFGPGTRLTVL.

This clonotype was counted only a few times. The genes are TRBV5-1 and TRBJ2-7, with 7 bases aligning to TRBD1. V shed 4 bases and J 3 bases; nucleotides not matched to a gene: 7. This CDR3 has 14 residues. In germline, CDR1 is SGHRS, CDR2 YFSETQ. The CDR3 reads CASSPWTGGYEQYV. The CDR3, as DNA: TGCGCCAGCAGCCCATGGACAGGCGGCTACGAGCAGTACGTC.

The table lists this clonotype with many counts. The chain combines TRBV6-5 with TRBJ1-1, with 7 nucleotides matching TRBD1. With V trimmed by 5 bases and J by 5 bases, 8 bases remained unmatched. Per germline, CDR1 MNHEY and CDR2 SVGAGI. This CDR3 is 14 amino acids long. In nucleotides, the CDR3 is TGTGCCAGCAGTCCAGGCCAGGGGGGAACTGAAGCTTTCTTT. The encoded protein is CASSPGQGGTEAFF.

The J gene is TRBJ2-3, the V gene TRBV5-1; D unresolved. CDR1 SGHRS and CDR2 YFSETQ come from the germline V gene. Trimming left V 1 base short and J 2 bases short, with 2 bases between. The CDR3 is 12 residues long. CDR3 amino acids: CASSLNTDTQYF. In nucleotides, the CDR3 is TGCGCCAGCAGCTTGAACACAGATACGCAGTATTTT.

The rearrangement uses TRBV9 and TRBJ2-7, with 12 positions matching TRBD1. Losses at the gene ends were 4 bases for V and 7 bases for J; bases not matched to a gene: 9. The germline gives CDR1 SGDLS, CDR2 YYNGEE. The length of the CDR3 is 15 residues. CDR3 nucleotide sequence: TGTGCCAGCAGCCCAGAGGGACAGGGGGCGCGGGAGCAGTACTTC. Protein product: CASSPEGQGAREQYF. Drawing the rest from reference TRBV9 and TRBJ2-7, the complete variable domain is DSGVTQTPKHLITATGQRVTLRCSPRSGDLSVYWYQQSLDQGLQFLIQYYNGEERAKGNILERFSAQQFPDLHSELNLSSLELGDSALYFCASSPEGQGAREQYFGPGTRLTVT.

This clonotype has at least ten counts. This rearrangement joins TRBV9 to TRBJ1-4; D gene unclear. Trimming removed 0 bases from V and 7 bases from J, with 10 bases in between. Per germline, CDR1 SGDLS and CDR2 YYNGEE. This CDR3 region has 14 residues. CDR3 protein: CASSVDGEPEKLFF. The CDR3 DNA follows: TGTGCCAGCAGCGTAGACGGAGAGCCTGAAAAACTGTTTTTT.

This sequence joins TRBV19 and TRBJ2-1; possibly TRBD1 for D (5 bases). The germline gives CDR1 LNHDA, CDR2 SQIVND (reference sequence). This CDR3 is built from 15 residues. The germline V and J ends were trimmed by 2 bases and 4 bases, with 12 bases remaining between them. The chain's CDR3 is CASSILRTSYNEQFF. The DNA for the CDR3 is TGTGCCAGTAGTATACTCCGGACATCTTACAATGAGCAGTTCTTC.

This clonotype has a count of ten or more. The chain carries TRBV6-6 and TRBJ2-2; D not resolved. V lost 3 bases, J lost 9 bases, and 8 bases lay in between. The germline gives CDR1 MNHNY, CDR2 SVGAGI (reference sequence). The CDR3 is made up of 12 amino acids. The CDR3 sequence is CASSYGGRELFF. CDR3 DNA: TGTGCCAGCAGTTATGGTGGCCGGGAGCTGTTTTTT.

The chain combines TRBV7-8 with TRBJ2-7, with 7 bases aligning to TRBD1. Unmatched junction bases numbered 7, after V lost 5 bases and J lost 3 bases. The CDR3 contains 14 residues. Germline assignment: CDR1 SGHVS and CDR2 FQNEAQ. This CDR3 is CASSRAGTDYEQYV. The CDR3 DNA reads as TGTGCCAGCAGCCGGGCCGGGACAGACTACGAGCAGTACGTC.

The chain employs TRBV27 and TRBJ2-7; D remains ambiguous. The germline V and J ends were trimmed by 5 bases and 6 bases, with 17 bases remaining between them. CDR3 size: 14 residues. CDR1 MNHEY and CDR2 SMNVEV come from the germline V gene (reference sequence). The DNA for the CDR3 is TGTGCCAGCAGTCGCTCTTACCTCCGTCCCGAGCAGTACGTC. The encoded protein is CASSRSYLRPEQYV.

The chain has TRBV27 and TRBJ2-1, with 8 positions matching TRBD2. The length of the CDR3 is 15 residues. CDR1 and CDR2 from the germline V gene are MNHEY and SMNVEV (reference sequence). V shed 8 bases, J shed 4 bases, and the junction held 10 bases outside the gene matches. The CDR3 spells CASASGASGYNEQFF. Written as DNA, the CDR3 is TGTGCCAGCGCAAGTGGGGCTAGCGGGTACAATGAGCAGTTCTTC.

This chain joins TRBV12-3 or TRBV12-4 and TRBJ2-5; the D gene is possibly TRBD1 (6 bases). The ends were cut back, 7 bases at V and 5 bases at J, with 14 bases in the middle. The CDR3 is 13 residues long. CDR3 DNA sequence: TGTGCCAGCACCCTACAGGGTAGTGAGACCCAGTACTTC. Amino acids: CASTLQGSETQYF.

The chain is built from TRBV27 and TRBJ2-3; TRBD1 aligns across 9 bases. The V gene's germline CDR1 is MNHEY and CDR2 SMNVEV (reference sequence). The CDR3 has 15 residues. V gave up 7 bases and J gave up 4 bases; unmatched junction bases: 9. In DNA, the CDR3 is TGTGCCAGCACCTTTCTGGGACAGGGCGCAGATACGCAGTATTTT. It specifies CASTFLGQGADTQYF.

The V call is TRBV7-9, the J call TRBJ2-3; D not resolved. Germline V CDR1 and CDR2: SEHNR, FQNEAQ (reference sequence). The CDR3 has 16 residues. Deletions cut 1 base from V and 0 bases from J, with 11 bases between. The CDR3 sequence is CASSLGVRASTDTQYF. The CDR3 nucleotides are TGTGCCAGCAGCTTAGGAGTGAGAGCTAGCACAGATACGCAGTATTTT.

This clonotype was counted ten times or more. This chain connects TRBV3-1 to TRBJ1-2; D not resolved. This CDR3 is 15 amino acids long. Between the trimmed V and J ends, which lost 4 bases and 0 bases, there was a span of 12 bases. Germline V gene data show CDR1 as LGHDT and CDR2 as YNNKEL (reference sequence). The CDR3, as DNA: TGTGCCAGCAGCCCACGGACGGAGCCTAACTATGGCTACACCTTC. This gives the protein CASSPRTEPNYGYTF.

A few counts support this clonotype. V is TRBV9 and J is TRBJ2-1; 8 nucleotides agree with TRBD2. The CDR3 is made up of 15 amino acids. J was trimmed by 4 bases and V by 2 bases; bases with no gene match: 5. CDR1 SGDLS and CDR2 YYNGEE come from the germline V gene. The CDR3 DNA follows: TGTGCCAGCAGCGTTAACGGGGGGGTATACAATGAGCAGTTCTTC. Translation gives CASSVNGGVYNEQFF.

The rearrangement joins TRBV29-1 to TRBJ2-3; TRBD1 might be the D (6 bases). Trimming took off 1 base at V and 2 bases at J, with 13 bases between the two ends. This CDR3 has 15 residues. CDR1 is SQVTM, CDR2 ANQGSEA, per germline. The DNA for the CDR3 is TGCAGCGTTGAAGGGGGGACACCATTCACAGATACGCAGTATTTT. Translation: CSVEGGTPFTDTQYF.

Only one count was recorded for this clonotype. The chain couples TRBV10-3 to TRBJ2-3, with D perhaps TRBD1 (6 bases). Germline CDR1 ENHRY, CDR2 SYGVKD. The CDR3 consists of 16 residues. V lost 4 bases, J lost 5 bases, and 19 bases lay in between. The CDR3, as DNA: TGTGCCATCAGTGCACATAGGGCAGGGGAACAAGATACGCAGTATTTT. This encodes CAISAHRAGEQDTQYF.

The rearrangement links TRBV7-9 to TRBJ1-1; D is undetermined. Trimming took 4 bases from V and 6 from J, leaving 9 bases between them. The germline CDR1 and CDR2 sequences are SEHNR and FQNEAQ (reference sequence). The CDR3 spans 12 residues. The CDR3 sequence: CASSSPYSEAFF. As DNA, the CDR3 is TGTGCCAGCAGCTCGCCCTACTCTGAAGCTTTCTTT.